What follows is one T cell receptor (beta chain) and its context. Samples underwent the assay at deep level. Method: immunoSEQ multiplex PCR; TCRdb's copy keeps in-frame clones and lacks some. The data contain fewer than 2.5 million clones, approximately 94% of them seen just once; the ten biggest clones take up around 0.37%. The CDR3 runs to 14 residues. V was pared by 4 bases and J by 6 bases, with 9 bases of the junction left unmatched. Germline V gene sequence: CDR1 SGHKS, CDR2 YYEKEE (reference sequence). The entry originates in a study of shared clonotypes between healthy human individuals. Sequenced input: naive CD4+ T cells from PBMCs. Indicated subset: CD45RA+ positively selected. The sequence came from a man aged 18 to 30 in good health. Some clones in this sample may be carry-over from other donors' samples. This chain connects TRBV5-5 to TRBJ2-7; 8 positions match TRBD1. Written as DNA, the CDR3 is TGTGCCAGCAGCATCGGGACAGGCTTCTTCGAGCAGTACTTC. This gives the protein CASSIGTGFFEQYF.